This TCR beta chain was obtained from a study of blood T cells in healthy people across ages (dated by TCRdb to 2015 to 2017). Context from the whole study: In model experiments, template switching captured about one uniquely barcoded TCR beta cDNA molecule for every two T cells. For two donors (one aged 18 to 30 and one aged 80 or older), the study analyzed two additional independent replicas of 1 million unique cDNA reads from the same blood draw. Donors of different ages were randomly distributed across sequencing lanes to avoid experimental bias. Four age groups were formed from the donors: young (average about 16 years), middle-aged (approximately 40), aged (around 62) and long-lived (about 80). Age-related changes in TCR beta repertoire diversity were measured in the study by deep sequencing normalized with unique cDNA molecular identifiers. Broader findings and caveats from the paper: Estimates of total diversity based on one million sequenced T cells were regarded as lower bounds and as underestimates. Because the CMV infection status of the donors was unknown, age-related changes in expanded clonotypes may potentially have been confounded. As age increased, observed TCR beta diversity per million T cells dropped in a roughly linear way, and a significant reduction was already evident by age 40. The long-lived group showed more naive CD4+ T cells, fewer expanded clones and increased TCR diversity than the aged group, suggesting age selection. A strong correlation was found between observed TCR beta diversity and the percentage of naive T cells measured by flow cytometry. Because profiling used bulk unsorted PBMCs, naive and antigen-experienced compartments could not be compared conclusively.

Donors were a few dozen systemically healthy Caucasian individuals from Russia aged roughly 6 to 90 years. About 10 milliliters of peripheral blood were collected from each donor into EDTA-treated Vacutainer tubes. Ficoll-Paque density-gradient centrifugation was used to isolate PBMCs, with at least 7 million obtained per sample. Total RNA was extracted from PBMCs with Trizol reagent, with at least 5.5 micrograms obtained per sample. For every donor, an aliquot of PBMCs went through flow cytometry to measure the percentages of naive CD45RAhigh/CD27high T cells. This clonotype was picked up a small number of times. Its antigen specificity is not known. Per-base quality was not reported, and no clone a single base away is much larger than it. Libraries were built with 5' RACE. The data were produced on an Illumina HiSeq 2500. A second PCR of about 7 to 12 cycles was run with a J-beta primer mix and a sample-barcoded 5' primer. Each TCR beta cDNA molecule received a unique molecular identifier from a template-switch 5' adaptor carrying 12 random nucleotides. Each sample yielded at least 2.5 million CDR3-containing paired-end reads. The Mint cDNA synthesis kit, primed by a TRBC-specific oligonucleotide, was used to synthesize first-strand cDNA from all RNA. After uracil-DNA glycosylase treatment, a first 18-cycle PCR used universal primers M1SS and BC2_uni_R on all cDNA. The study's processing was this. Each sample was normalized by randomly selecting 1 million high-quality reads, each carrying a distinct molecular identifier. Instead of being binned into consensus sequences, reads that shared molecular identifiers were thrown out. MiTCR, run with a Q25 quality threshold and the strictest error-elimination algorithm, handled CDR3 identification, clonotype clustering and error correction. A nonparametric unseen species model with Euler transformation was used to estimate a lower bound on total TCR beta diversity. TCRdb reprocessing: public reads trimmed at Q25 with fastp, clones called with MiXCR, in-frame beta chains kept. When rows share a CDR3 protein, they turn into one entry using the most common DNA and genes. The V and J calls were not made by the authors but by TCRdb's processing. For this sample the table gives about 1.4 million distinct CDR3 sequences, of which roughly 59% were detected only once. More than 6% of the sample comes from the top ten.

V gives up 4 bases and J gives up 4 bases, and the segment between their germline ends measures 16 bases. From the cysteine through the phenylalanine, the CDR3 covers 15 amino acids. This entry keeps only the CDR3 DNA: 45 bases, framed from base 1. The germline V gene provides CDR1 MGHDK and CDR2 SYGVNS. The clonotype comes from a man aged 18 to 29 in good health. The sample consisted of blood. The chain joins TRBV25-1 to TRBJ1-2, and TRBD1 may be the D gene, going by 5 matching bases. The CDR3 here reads CASSAADSRGYGYTF. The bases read TGTGCCAGCAGTGCCGCGGACTCTAGGGGCTATGGCTACACCTTC.